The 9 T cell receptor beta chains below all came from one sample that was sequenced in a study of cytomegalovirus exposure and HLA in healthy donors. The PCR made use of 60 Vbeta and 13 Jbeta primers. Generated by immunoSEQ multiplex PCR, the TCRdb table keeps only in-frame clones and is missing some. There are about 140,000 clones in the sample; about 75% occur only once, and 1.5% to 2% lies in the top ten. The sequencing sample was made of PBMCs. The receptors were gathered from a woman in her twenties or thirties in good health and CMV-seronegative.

Written as DNA, the CDR3 is TGTGCCAGCTCACTGACGGAGTTCACACATGAAAAACTGTTTTTT. Translation gives CASSLTEFTHEKLFF. V gene TRBV18 combines with J gene TRBJ1-4; D uncertain. The CDR3 runs to 15 residues. CDR1 and CDR2 from the germline V gene are KGHSH and LQKENI. V was pared by 4 bases and J by 6 bases, with 15 bases between.

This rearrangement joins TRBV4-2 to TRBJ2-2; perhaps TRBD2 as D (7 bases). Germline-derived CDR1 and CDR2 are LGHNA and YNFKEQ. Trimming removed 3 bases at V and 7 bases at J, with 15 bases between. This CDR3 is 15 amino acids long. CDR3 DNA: TGTGCCAGCAGCCAGGGGGCGGGGGCTATCGGGGAGCTGTTTTTT. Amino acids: CASSQGAGAIGELFF.

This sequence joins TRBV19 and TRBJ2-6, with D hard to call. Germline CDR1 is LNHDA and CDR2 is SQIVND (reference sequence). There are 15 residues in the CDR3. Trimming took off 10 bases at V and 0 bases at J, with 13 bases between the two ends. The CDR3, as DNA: TGTGCCACTACTTCATTAGTCTCTGGGGCCAACGTCCTGACTTTC. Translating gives CATTSLVSGANVLTF.

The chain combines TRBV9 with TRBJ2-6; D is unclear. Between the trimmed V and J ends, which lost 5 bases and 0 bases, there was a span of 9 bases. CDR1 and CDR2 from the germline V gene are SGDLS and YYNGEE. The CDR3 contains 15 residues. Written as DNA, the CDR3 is TGTGCCAGCAGTGTGACTGTCTCTGGGGCCAACGTCCTGACTTTC. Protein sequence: CASSVTVSGANVLTF. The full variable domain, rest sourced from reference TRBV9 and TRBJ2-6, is DSGVTQTPKHLITATGQRVTLRCSPRSGDLSVYWYQQSLDQGLQFLIQYYNGEERAKGNILERFSAQQFPDLHSELNLSSLELGDSALYFCASSVTVSGANVLTFGAGSRLTVL.

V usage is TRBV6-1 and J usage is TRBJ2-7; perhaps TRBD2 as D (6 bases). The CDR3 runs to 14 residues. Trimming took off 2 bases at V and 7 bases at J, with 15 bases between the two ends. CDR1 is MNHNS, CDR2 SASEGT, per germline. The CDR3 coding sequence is TGTGCCAGCAGTGAACCGGGAGCTCTACGGGAGCAGTACTTC. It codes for CASSEPGALREQYF.

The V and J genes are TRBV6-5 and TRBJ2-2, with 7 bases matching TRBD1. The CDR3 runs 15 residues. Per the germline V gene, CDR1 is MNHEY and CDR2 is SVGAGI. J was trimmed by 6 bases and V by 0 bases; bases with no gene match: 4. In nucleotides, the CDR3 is TGTGCCAGCAGTTACTCGGGACAGATCGCCGGGGAGCTGTTTTTT. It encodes CASSYSGQIAGELFF.

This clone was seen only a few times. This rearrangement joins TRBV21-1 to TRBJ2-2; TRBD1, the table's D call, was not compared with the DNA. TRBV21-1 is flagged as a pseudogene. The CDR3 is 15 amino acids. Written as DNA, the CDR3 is TGTGCCAGCGGACGGGACACCCCTAACACCGGGGAGCTGTTTTTT. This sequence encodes CASGRDTPNTGELFF.

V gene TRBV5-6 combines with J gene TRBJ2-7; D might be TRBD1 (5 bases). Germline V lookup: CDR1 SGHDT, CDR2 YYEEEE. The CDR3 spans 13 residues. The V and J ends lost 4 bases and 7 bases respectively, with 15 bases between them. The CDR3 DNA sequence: TGTGCCAGCAGCCGCGGACAATCTGGGGAGCAGTACTTC. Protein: CASSRGQSGEQYF.

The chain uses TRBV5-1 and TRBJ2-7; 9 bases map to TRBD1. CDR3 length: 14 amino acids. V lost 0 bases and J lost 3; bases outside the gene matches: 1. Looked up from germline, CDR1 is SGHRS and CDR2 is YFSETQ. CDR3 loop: CASSLGQGVYEQYF. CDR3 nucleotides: TGCGCCAGCAGCTTGGGACAGGGGGTCTACGAGCAGTACTTC.